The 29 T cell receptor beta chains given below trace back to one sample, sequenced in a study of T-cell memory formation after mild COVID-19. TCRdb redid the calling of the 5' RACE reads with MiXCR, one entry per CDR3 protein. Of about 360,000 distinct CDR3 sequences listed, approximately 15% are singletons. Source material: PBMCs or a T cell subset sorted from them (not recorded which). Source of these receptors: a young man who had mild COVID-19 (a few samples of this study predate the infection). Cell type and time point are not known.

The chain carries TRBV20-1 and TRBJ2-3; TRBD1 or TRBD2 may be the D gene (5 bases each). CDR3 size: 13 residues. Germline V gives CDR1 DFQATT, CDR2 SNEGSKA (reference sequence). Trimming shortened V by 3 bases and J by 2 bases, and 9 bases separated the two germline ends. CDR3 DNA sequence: TGCAGTGCTAGGCCGGGGACCACAGATACGCAGTATTTT. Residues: CSARPGTTDTQYF.

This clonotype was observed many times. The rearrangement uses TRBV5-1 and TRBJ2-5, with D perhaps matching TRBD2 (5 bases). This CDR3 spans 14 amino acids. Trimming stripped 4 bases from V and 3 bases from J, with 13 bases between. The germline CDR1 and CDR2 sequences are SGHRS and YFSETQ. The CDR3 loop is CASSPGGGKETQYF. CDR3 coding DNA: TGCGCCAGCAGCCCGGGCGGAGGTAAAGAGACCCAGTACTTC.

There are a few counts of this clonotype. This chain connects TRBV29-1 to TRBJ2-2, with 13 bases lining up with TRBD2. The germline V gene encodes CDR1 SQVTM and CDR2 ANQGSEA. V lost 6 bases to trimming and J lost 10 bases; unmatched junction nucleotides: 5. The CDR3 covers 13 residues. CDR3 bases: TGCAGCGTCGTCGGACTAGCGGGGGAGGAGCTGTTTTTT. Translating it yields CSVVGLAGEELFF.

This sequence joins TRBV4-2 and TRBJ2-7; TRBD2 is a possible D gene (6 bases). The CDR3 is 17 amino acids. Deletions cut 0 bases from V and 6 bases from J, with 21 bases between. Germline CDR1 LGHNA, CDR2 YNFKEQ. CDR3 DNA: TGTGCCAGCAGCCAAGATTCGTCCAGCGGGCCACGCTCCGAGCAGTACTTC. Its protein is CASSQDSSSGPRSEQYF.

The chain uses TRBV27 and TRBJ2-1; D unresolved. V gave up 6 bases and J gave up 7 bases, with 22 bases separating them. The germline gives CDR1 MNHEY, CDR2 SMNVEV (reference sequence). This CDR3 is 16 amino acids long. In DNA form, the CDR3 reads TGTGCCAGCAGATTTAGTCCCGGGCCGTACCTTAATGAGCAGTTCTTC. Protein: CASRFSPGPYLNEQFF.

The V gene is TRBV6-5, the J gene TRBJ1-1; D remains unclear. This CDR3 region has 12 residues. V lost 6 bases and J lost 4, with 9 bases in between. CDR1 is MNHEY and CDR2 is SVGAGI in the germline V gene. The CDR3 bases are TGTGCCAGCAGGGCCCAACTCACTGAAGCTTTCTTT. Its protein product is CASRAQLTEAFF.

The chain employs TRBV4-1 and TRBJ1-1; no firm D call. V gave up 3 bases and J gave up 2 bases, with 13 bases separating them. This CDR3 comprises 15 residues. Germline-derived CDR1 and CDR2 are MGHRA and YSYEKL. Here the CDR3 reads CASSQAWQSNTEAFF. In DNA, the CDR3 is TGCGCCAGCAGCCAGGCGTGGCAGTCAAACACTGAAGCTTTCTTT.

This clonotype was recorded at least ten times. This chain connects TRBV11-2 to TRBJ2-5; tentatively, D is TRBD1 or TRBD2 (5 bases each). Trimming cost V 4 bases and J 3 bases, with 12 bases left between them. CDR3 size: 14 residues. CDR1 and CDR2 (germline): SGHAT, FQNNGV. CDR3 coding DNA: TGTGCCAGCAGCTCCGGGACGGCCAAAGAGACCCAGTACTTC. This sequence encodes CASSSGTAKETQYF.

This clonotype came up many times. CDR3 sequence (DNA): TGCGCCAGCAGCTTGGCCCGGAGCTCCTACAATGAGCAGTTCTTC. Protein product: CASSLARSSYNEQFF. This chain joins TRBV5-1 and TRBJ2-1; D ambiguous. V lost 0 bases, J lost 0 bases, and 7 bases lay in between. The V gene's germline CDR1 is SGHRS and CDR2 YFSETQ. The CDR3 contains 15 residues.

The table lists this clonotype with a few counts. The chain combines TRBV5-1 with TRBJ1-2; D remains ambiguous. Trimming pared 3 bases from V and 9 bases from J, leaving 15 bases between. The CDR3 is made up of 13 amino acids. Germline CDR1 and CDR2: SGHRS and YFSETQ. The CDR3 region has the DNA TGCGCCAGCAGCTCCGATTACCCGGGGAGCTACACCTTC. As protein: CASSSDYPGSYTF.

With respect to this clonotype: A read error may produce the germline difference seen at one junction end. CDR3 sequence (DNA): TGCAGTGTTAGAACAGGCGATCAGCCCCAGCATTTT. Translated, it gives CSVRTGDQPQHF. The chain uses TRBV20-1 and TRBJ1-5, with D possibly matching TRBD1 (5 bases). The CDR3 is 12 residues long. In germline, CDR1 is DFQATT, CDR2 SNEGSKA (reference sequence).

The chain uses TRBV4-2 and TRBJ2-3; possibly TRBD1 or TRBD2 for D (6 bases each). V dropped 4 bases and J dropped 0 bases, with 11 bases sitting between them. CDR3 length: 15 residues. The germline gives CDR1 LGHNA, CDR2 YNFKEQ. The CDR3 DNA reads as TGTGCCAGCAGCCCCGCCGGGGGCAGCACAGATACGCAGTATTTT. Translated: CASSPAGGSTDTQYF.

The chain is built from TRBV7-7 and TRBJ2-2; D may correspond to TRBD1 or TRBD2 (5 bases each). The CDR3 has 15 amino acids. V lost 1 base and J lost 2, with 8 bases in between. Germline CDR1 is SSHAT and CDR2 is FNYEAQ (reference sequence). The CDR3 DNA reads TGTGCCAGCAGCTTAGGTGGGGACAACACCGGGGAGCTGTTTTTT. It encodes CASSLGGDNTGELFF.

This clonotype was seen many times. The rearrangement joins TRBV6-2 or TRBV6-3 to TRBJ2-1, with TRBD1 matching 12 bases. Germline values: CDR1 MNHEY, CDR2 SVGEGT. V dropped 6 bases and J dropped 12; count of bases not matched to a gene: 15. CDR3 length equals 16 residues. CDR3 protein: CASSTPRDRGLLGQFF. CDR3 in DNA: TGTGCCAGCAGCACACCACGGGACAGGGGGCTATTGGGGCAGTTCTTC.

CDR3: CASRNTGTSYEQYF. The CDR3 DNA follows: TGTGCCAGCAGAAATACCGGGACCTCCTACGAGCAGTACTTC. The rearrangement uses TRBV14 and TRBJ2-7; perhaps D is TRBD1 or TRBD2 (5 bases each). CDR1 and CDR2 (germline): SGHDN, FVKESK. This CDR3 spans 14 amino acids. The V gene lost 6 bases and the J gene lost 0 bases, with 12 bases spanning the gap.

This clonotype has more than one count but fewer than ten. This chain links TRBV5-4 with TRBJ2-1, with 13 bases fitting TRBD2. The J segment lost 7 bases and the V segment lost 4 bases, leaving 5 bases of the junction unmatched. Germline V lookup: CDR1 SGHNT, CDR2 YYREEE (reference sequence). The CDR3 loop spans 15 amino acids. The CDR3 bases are TGTGCCAGCAGCACACTAGCGGGGGGGCCGAATGAGCAGTTCTTC. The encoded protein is CASSTLAGGPNEQFF.

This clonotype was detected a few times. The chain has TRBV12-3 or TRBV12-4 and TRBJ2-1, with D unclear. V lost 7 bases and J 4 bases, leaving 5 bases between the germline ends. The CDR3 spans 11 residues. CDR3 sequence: CASKGYNEQFF. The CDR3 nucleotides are TGTGCCAGCAAGGGTTACAATGAGCAGTTCTTC.

The CDR3 loop reads CASSPGTSGGSYEQYV. CDR3 nucleotides: TGTGCCAGCAGCCCGGGGACTAGCGGGGGATCCTACGAGCAGTACGTC. The rearrangement joins TRBV12-3 or TRBV12-4 to TRBJ2-7, with TRBD2 identical over 14 bases. The trim removed 6 bases at V and 1 base at J, leaving 5 bases unmatched. CDR3 length equals 16 residues.

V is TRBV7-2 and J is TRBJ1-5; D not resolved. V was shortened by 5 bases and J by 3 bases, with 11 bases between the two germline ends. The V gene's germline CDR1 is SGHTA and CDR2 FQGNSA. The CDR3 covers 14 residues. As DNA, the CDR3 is TGTGCCAGCAGCCGGACGGTTGACAATCAGCCCCAGCATTTT. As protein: CASSRTVDNQPQHF. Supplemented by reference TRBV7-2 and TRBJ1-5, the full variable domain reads GAGVSQSPSNKVTEKGKDVELRCDPISGHTALYWYRQSLGQGLEFLIYFQGNSAPDKSGLPSDRFSAERTGGSVSTLTIQRTQQEDSAVYLCASSRTVDNQPQHFGDGTRLSIL.

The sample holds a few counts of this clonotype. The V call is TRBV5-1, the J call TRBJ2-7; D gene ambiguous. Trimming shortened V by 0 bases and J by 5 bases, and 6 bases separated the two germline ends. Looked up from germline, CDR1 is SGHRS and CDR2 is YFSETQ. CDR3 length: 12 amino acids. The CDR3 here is CASSLDVNEQYF. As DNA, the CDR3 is TGCGCCAGCAGCTTGGACGTCAACGAGCAGTACTTC.

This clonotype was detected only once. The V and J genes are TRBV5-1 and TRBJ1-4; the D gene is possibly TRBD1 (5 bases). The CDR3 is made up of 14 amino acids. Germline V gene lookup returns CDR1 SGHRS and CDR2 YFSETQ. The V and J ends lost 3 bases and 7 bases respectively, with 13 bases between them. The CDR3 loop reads CASSSLGESEKLFF. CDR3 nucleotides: TGCGCCAGCAGCTCTTTGGGGGAGAGTGAAAAACTGTTTTTT.

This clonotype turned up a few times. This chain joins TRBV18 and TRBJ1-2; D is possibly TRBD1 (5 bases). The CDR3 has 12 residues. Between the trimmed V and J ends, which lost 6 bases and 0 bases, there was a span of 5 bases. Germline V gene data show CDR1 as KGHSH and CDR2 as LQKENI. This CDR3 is CASSTANYGYTF. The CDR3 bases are TGTGCCAGCTCGACAGCTAACTATGGCTACACCTTC. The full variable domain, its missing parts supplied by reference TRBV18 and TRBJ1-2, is NAGVMQNPRHLVRRRGQEARLRCSPMKGHSHVYWYRQLPEEGLKFMVYLQKENIIDESGMPKERFSAEFPKEGPSILRIQQVVRGDSAAYFCASSTANYGYTFGSGTRLTVV.

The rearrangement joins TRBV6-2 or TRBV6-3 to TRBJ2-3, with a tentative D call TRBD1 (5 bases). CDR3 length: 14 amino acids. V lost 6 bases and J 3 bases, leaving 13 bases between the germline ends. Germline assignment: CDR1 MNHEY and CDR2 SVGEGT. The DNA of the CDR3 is TGTGCCAGCAGCCTCCAACGGACAACAGATACGCAGTATTTT. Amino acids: CASSLQRTTDTQYF.

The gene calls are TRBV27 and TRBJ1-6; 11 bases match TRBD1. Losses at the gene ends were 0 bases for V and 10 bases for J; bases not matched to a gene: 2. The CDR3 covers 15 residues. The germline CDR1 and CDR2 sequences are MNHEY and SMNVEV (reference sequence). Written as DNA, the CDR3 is TGTGCCAGCAGTTTATCCCGGACAGGGGGCTCACCCCTCCACTTT. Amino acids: CASSLSRTGGSPLHF.

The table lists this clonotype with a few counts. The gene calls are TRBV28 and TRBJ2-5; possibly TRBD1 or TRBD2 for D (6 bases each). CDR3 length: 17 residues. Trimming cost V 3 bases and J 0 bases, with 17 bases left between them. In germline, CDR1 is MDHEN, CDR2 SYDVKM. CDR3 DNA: TGTGCCAGCAGTTTTCCGGGGGCCCACCCGTACCAAGAGACCCAGTACTTC. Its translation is CASSFPGAHPYQETQYF.

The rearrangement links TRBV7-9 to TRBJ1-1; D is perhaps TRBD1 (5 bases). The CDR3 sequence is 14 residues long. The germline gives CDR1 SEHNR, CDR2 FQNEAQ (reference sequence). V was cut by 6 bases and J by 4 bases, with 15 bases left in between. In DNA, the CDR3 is TGTGCCAGCAGGTTGGGACGTCGGCCCACTGAAGCTTTCTTT. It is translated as CASRLGRRPTEAFF.

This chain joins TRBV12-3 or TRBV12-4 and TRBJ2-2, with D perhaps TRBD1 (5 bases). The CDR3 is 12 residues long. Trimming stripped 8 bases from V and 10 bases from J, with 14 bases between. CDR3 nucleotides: TGTGCCAGCCACACTGGGGCGTCGGAGCTGTTTTTT. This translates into CASHTGASELFF.

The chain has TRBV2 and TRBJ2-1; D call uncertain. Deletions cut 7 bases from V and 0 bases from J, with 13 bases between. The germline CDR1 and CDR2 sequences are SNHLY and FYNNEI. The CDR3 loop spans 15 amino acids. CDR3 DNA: TGTGCCAGCAAAGCCCTCCTCGGCTCCTACAATGAGCAGTTCTTC. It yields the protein CASKALLGSYNEQFF. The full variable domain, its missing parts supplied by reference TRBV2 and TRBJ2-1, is EPEVTQTPSHQVTQMGQEVILRCVPISNHLYFYWYRQILGQKVEFLVSFYNNEISEKSEIFDDQFSVERPDGSNFTLKIRSTKLEDSAMYFCASKALLGSYNEQFFGPGTRLTVL.

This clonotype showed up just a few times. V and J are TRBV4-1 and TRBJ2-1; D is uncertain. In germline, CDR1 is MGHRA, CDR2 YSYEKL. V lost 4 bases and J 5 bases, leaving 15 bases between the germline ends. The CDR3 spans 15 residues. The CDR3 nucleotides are TGCGCCAGCAGCCGGACCCTCGCCGAGGACAATGAGCAGTTCTTC. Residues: CASSRTLAEDNEQFF.